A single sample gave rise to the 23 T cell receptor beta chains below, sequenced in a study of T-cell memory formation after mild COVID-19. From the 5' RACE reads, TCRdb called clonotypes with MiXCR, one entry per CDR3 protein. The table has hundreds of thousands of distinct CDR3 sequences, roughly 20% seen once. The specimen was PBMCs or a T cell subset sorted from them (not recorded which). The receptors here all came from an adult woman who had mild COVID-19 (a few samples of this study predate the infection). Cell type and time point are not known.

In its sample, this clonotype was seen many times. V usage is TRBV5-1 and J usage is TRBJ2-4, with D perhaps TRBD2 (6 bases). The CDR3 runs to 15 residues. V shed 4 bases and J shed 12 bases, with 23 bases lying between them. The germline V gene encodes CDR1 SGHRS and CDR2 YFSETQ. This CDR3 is CASSPGGPADGYQYF. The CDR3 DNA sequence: TGCGCCAGCAGCCCCGGGGGACCCGCTGATGGGTATCAGTACTTC.

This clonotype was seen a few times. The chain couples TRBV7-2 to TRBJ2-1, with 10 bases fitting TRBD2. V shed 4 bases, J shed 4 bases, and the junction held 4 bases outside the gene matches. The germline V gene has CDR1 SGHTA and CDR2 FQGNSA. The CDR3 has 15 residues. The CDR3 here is CASSYLAGAYNEQFF. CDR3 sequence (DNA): TGTGCCAGCAGCTATCTAGCGGGAGCGTACAATGAGCAGTTCTTC.

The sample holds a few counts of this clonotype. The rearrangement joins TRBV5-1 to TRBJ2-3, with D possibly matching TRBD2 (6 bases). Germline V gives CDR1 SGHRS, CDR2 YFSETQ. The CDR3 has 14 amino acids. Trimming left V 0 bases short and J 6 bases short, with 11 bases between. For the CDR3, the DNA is TGCGCCAGCAGCTTGGAGGGAGGCGGGGATACGCAGTATTTT. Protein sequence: CASSLEGGGDTQYF.

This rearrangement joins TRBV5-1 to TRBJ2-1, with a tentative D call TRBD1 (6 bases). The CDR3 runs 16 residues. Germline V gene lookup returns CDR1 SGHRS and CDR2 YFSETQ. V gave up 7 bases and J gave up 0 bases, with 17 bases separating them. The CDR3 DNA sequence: TGCGCCAGCCACAGGTCGGACAGATCCTCCTACAATGAGCAGTTCTTC. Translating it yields CASHRSDRSSYNEQFF.

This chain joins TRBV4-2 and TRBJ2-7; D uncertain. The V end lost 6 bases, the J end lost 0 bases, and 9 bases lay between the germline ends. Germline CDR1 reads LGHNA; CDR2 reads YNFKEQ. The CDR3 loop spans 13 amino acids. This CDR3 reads CASRNTVSYEQYF. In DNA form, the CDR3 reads TGTGCCAGCAGAAACACCGTCTCCTACGAGCAGTACTTC.

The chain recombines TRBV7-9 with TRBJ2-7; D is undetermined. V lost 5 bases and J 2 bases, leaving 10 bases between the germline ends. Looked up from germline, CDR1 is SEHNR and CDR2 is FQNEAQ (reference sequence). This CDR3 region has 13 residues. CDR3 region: CASSPPAAYEQYF. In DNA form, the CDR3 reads TGTGCCAGCAGCCCGCCGGCGGCCTACGAGCAGTACTTC.

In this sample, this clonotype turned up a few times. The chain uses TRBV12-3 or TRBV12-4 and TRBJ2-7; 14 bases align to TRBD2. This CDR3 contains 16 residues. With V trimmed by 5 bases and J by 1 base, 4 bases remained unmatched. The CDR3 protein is CASSRGLAGESYEQYF. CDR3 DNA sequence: TGTGCCAGCAGTAGGGGACTAGCGGGAGAGTCCTACGAGCAGTACTTC.

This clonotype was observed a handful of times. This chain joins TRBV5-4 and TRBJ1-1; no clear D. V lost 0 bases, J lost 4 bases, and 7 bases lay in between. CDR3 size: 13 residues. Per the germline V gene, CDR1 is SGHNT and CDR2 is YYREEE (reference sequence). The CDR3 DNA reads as TGTGCCAGCAGCTTGGACGGTATCACTGAAGCTTTCTTT. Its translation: CASSLDGITEAFF.

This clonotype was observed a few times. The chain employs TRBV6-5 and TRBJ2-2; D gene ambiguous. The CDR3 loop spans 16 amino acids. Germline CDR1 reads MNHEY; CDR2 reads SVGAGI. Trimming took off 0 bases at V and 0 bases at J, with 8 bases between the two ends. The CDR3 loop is CASSYSHPPNTGELFF. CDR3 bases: TGTGCCAGCAGTTACTCCCACCCACCGAACACCGGGGAGCTGTTTTTT.

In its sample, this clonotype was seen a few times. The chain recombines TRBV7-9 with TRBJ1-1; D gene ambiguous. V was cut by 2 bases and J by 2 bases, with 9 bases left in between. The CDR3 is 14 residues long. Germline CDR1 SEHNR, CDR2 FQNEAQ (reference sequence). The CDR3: CASSLMGVNTEAFF. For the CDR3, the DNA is TGTGCCAGCAGCTTAATGGGAGTTAACACTGAAGCTTTCTTT.

DNA of the CDR3: TGTGCCAGCAGCTTAGCTGGGAGCGGTTCTCAAGAGACCCAGTACTTC. Its translation is CASSLAGSGSQETQYF. The chain combines TRBV7-9 with TRBJ2-5; D perhaps matches TRBD2 (5 bases). Looked up from germline, CDR1 is SEHNR and CDR2 is FQNEAQ (reference sequence). Between the trimmed V and J ends, which lost 0 bases and 2 bases, there was a span of 13 bases. The CDR3 has 16 residues.

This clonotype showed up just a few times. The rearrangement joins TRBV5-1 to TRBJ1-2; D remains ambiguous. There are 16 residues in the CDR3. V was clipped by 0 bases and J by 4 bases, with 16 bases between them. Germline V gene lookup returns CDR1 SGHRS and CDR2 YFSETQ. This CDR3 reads CASSLEEGRSIYGYTF. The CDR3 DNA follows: TGCGCCAGCAGCTTGGAGGAAGGCAGGAGTATCTATGGCTACACCTTC.

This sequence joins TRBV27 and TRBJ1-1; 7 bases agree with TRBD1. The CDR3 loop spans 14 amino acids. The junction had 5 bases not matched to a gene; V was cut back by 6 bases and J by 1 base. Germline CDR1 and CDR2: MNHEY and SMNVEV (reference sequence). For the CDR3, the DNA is TGTGCCAGCAGGGCCGGGACAGCGAACACTGAAGCTTTCTTT. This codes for CASRAGTANTEAFF.

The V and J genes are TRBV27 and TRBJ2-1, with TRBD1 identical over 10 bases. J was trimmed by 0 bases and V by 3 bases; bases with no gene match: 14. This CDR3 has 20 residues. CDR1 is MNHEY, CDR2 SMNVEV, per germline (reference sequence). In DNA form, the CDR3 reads TGTGCCAGCAGTTTCTCCGGACAGGGGGTATTTTCAAGCTCCTACAATGAGCAGTTCTTC. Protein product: CASSFSGQGVFSSSYNEQFF.

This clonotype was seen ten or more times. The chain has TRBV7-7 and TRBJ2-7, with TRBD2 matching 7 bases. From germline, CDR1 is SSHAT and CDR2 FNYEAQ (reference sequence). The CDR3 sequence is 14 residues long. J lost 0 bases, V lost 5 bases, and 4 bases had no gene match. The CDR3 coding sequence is TGTGCCAGCAGCCCTGGCGGGAGCTCCTACGAGCAGTACTTC. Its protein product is CASSPGGSSYEQYF. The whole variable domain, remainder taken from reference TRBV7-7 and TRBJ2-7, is GAGVSQSPRYKVTKRGQDVTLRCDPISSHATLYWYQQALGQGPEFLTYFNYEAQPDKSGLPSDRFSAERPEGSISTLTIQRTEQRDSAMYRCASSPGGSSYEQYFGPGTRLTVT.

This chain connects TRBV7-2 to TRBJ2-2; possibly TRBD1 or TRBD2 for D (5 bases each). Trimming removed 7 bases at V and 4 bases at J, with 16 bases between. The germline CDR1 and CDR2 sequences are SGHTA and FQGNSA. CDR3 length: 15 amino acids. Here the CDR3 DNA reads TGTGCCAGCACTAATCCCTGGGGGATCACCGGGGAGCTGTTTTTT. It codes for CASTNPWGITGELFF.

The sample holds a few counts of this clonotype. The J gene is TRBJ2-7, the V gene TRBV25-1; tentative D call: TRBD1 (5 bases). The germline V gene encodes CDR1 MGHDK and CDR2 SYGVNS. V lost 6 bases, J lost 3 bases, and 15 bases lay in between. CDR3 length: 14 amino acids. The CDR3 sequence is CASSEIGEYYEQYF. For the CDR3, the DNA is TGTGCCAGCAGCGAGATAGGGGAATACTACGAGCAGTACTTC.

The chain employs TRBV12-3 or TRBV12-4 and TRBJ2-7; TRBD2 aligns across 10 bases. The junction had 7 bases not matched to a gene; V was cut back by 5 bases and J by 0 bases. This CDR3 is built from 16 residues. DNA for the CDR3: TGTGCCAGCAGTCCAAGGGGACTAGCGAACTCCTACGAGCAGTACTTC. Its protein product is CASSPRGLANSYEQYF.

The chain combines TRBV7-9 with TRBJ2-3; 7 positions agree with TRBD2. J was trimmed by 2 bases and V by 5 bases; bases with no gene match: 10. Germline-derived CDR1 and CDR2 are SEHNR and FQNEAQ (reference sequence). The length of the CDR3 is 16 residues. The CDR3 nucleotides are TGTGCCAGCAGCAGAGTGGCGGGGGTACTCACAGATACGCAGTATTTT. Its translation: CASSRVAGVLTDTQYF.

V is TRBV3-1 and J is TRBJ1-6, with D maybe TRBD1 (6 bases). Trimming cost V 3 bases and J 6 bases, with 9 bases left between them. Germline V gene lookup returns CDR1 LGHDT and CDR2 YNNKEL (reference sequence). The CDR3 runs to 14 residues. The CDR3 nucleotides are TGTGCCAGCAGCCACACAGGGCGTAATTCACCCCTCCACTTT. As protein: CASSHTGRNSPLHF.

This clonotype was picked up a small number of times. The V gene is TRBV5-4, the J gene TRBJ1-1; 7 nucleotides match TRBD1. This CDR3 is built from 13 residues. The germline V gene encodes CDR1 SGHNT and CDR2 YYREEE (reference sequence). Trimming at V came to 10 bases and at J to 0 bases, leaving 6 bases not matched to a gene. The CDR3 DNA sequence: TGTGCCGGGGGACAGCTCCTGAACACTGAAGCTTTCTTT. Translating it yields CAGGQLLNTEAFF. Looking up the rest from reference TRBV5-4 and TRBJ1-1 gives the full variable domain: ETGVTQSPTHLIKTRGQQVTLRCSSQSGHNTVSWYQQALGQGPQFIFQYYREEENGRGNFPPRFSGLQFPNYSSELNVNALELDDSALYLCAGGQLLNTEAFFGQGTRLTVV.

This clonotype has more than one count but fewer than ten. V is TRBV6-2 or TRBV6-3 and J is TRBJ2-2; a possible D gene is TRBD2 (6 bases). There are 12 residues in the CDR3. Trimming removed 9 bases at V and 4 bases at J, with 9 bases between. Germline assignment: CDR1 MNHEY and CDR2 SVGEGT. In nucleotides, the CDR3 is TGTGCCAGTTCTAGCGTCACCGGGGAGCTGTTTTTT. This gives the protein CASSSVTGELFF.

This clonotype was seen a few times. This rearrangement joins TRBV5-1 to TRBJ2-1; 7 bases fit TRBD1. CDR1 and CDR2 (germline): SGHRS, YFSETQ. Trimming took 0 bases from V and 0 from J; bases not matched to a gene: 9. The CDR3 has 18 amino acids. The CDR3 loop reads CASSLDRDSWSSYNEQFF. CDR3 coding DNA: TGCGCCAGCAGCTTGGATAGGGACAGTTGGAGCTCCTACAATGAGCAGTTCTTC.